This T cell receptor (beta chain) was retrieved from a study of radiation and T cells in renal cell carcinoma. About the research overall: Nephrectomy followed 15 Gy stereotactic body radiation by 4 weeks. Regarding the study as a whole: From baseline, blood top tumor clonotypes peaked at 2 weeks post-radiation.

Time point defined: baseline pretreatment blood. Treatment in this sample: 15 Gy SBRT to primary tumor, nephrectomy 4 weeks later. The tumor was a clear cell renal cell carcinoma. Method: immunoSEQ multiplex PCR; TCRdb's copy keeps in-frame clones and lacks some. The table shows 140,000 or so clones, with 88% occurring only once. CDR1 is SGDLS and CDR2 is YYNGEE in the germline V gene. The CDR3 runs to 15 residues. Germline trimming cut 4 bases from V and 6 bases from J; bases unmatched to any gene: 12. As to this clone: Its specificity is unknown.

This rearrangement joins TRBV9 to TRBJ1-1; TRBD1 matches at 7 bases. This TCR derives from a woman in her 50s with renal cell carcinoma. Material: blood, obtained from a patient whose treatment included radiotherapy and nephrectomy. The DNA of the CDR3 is TGTGCCAGCAGCCCCTTACAGGGGCCGTGGGCTGAAGCTTTCTTT. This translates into CASSPLQGPWAEAFF.